This paragraph reports one TCR beta chain. What it recognizes is unknown. This entry is derived from a study of T cell responses to AZD1222 COVID-19 vaccine. Overall study findings and caveats: Sampled repertoires all dated from after the peak T cell response. Baseline antibody screening turned up just 6 or 7 seropositive AZD1222 recipients. The study found vaccine-associated CD4 TCRs spanning spike, dominant at 160-218 and 743-854. White British donors predominated, females outnumbered males, and clonal diversity was possibly underestimated.

Some clones are missing from TCRdb's copy, which holds only in-frame ones; the method was immunoSEQ multiplex PCR. The sample includes 79,000 or so clones, around 80% seen only once; the top ten take 25% to 30%. The sequence was obtained from an adult who received the MenACWY meningococcal vaccine as a control. This specimen consisted of peripheral blood, obtained 28 days after the second dose of the MenACWY control vaccine.

The CDR3 DNA reads as TGTGCCAGCAGTCATTTAAATGGCTACACCTTC. Translating gives CASSHLNGYTF. This chain connects TRBV28 to TRBJ1-2; D ambiguous. CDR3 size: 11 residues. Germline CDR1 reads MDHEN; CDR2 reads SYDVKM. V lost 5 bases and J 6 bases, leaving 7 bases between the germline ends.